The present T cell receptor beta chain was sequenced within a study of T cells in severe cutaneous drug reactions. For the study at large: Recruitment ran 2011 to 2018 in Taiwan, Thailand and a European registry.

The donors had carbamazepine-induced Stevens-Johnson syndrome or toxic epidermal necrolysis. TCR subtype-specific primers in iRepertoire multiplex PCR prepared libraries for bulk and single-cell sequencing. TCRdb re-called the multiplex PCR reads; one entry per CDR3 protein, DNA not given. In all, the sample yields 9,900 or so distinct CDR3 sequences. CDR1 is SQVTM, CDR2 ANQGSEA, per germline. CDR3 size: 13 residues. Findings of the study overall: Blister cells averaged around 31% and PBMC about 5% TRBV12-4 in carbamazepine-induced Stevens-Johnson syndrome or toxic epidermal necrolysis patients.

Turning to this clonotype: The antigen is undetermined.

Sequencing was carried out using cells from a skin blister. The sequence was collected from a human donor with Stevens-Johnson syndrome, a severe cutaneous drug reaction. The genes are TRBV29-1 and TRBJ1-1. CDR3 protein: CSVDLQRGLKAFF.